The 20 T cell receptor beta chains below all came from one sample that was sequenced in a study of blood T cell repertoires in COVID-19. This table comes from immunoSEQ multiplex PCR, and its TCRdb copy is limited to in-frame clones, with some not included. The sample lists 200,000 or so clones, under 90% occurring once. Sequencing was done on a sample of peripheral blood. The receptors here all came from a human donor in a cohort sampled during active COVID-19.

This sequence joins TRBV19 and TRBJ1-1; 10 positions match TRBD1. Trimming cost V 5 bases and J 5 bases; bases outside gene matches: 11. Germline CDR1 reads LNHDA; CDR2 reads SQIVND (reference sequence). The CDR3 is made up of 16 amino acids. The CDR3 DNA reads as TGTGCCAGTAGTCCGACAGGGGGCAGAGAAGGAACTGAAGCTTTCTTT. Encoded protein: CASSPTGGREGTEAFF.

The chain couples TRBV7-6 to TRBJ2-2; 9 bases match TRBD1. Germline CDR1 SGHVS, CDR2 FNYEAQ. V lost 6 bases to trimming and J lost 6 bases; unmatched junction nucleotides: 8. The CDR3 contains 15 residues. CDR3 loop: CASSFGQGFPGELFF. Written as DNA, the CDR3 is TGTGCCAGCAGTTTCGGACAGGGGTTTCCCGGGGAGCTGTTTTTT.

The chain uses TRBV6-1 and TRBJ1-5; 9 bases line up with TRBD1. Germline V gene data show CDR1 as MNHNS and CDR2 as SASEGT. With 4 bases clipped from V and 6 bases from J, the junction kept 13 bases outside the gene matches. The CDR3 has 17 amino acids. The CDR3, as DNA: TGTGCCAGCAGTGTTGGGACAGGGACGGGACAAGGTCAGCCCCAGCATTTT. As protein: CASSVGTGTGQGQPQHF.

This clone was detected a few times. V and J are TRBV19 and TRBJ2-3; maybe TRBD1 (6 bases). There are 15 residues in the CDR3. The V gene's germline CDR1 is LNHDA and CDR2 SQIVND (reference sequence). Trimming pared 3 bases from V and 10 bases from J, leaving 20 bases between. In DNA form, the CDR3 reads TGTGCCAGTAGTATCCTACCGACAGGTCCCGAGGCGCAGTATTTT. Residues: CASSILPTGPEAQYF.

This clone was seen at least ten times. V and J are TRBV6-5 and TRBJ2-5; D is unresolved. The V end lost 6 bases, the J end lost 5 bases, and 13 bases lay between the germline ends. This CDR3 has 13 amino acids. Germline V gives CDR1 MNHEY, CDR2 SVGAGI. The CDR3 is CASSPGWSETQYF. The CDR3 DNA reads TGTGCCAGCAGCCCCGGGTGGTCGGAGACCCAGTACTTC.

The rearrangement links TRBV9 to TRBJ2-2, with TRBD2 matching over 9 bases. In germline, CDR1 is SGDLS, CDR2 YYNGEE. Trimming removed 3 bases from V and 4 bases from J; junction bases left unmatched: 4. This CDR3 comprises 15 residues. The CDR3 is CASSETSGSTGELFF. The DNA of the CDR3 is TGTGCCAGCAGCGAGACTAGCGGATCCACCGGGGAGCTGTTTTTT.

The chain uses TRBV5-6 and TRBJ1-4; 10 nucleotides align to TRBD1. Germline assignment: CDR1 SGHDT and CDR2 YYEEEE. Trimming removed 0 bases from V and 8 bases from J; junction bases left unmatched: 4. The CDR3 is 15 residues long. The DNA for the CDR3 is TGTGCCAGCAGCTTGGGACAGGGGGCGCTGGAAAAACTGTTTTTT. The encoded protein is CASSLGQGALEKLFF.

The gene calls are TRBV29-1 and TRBJ1-1; possible D gene TRBD1, 5 bases. CDR3 length: 14 amino acids. Trimming stripped 5 bases from V and 8 bases from J, with 21 bases between. Germline CDR1 is SQVTM and CDR2 is ANQGSEA. The DNA of the CDR3 is TGCAGCGTTTGGGGGGTTCTAGGCCTGGAAGAAGCTTTCTTT. This sequence encodes CSVWGVLGLEEAFF.

In the case of this clone: Other DNA sequences in this specimen translate into the identical CDR3. V usage is TRBV5-1 and J usage is TRBJ2-5; D might be TRBD1 (6 bases). Germline V gene sequence: CDR1 SGHRS, CDR2 YFSETQ. This CDR3 is 14 amino acids long. The V end was cut by 0 bases, the J end by 4 bases, with 10 bases between. DNA for the CDR3: TGCGCCAGCAGCTTGGCTATAGGGGGAGAGACCCAGTACTTC. Translating gives CASSLAIGGETQYF.

A single count supports this clone. CDR3 residues: CASRTTGSQNEQFF. Here the CDR3 DNA reads TGCGCCAGCAGAACGACAGGGTCGCAGAATGAGCAGTTCTTC. V is TRBV5-1 and J is TRBJ2-1, with 7 bases identical to TRBD1. CDR3 length: 14 residues. V shed 5 bases, J shed 7 bases, and the junction held 9 bases outside the gene matches. The germline CDR1 and CDR2 sequences are SGHRS and YFSETQ.

The rearrangement uses TRBV4-2 and TRBJ1-1, with D unclear. The germline V gene has CDR1 LGHNA and CDR2 YNFKEQ. CDR3 length: 16 residues. The V end was cut by 3 bases, the J end by 0 bases, with 14 bases between. In nucleotides, the CDR3 is TGTGCCAGCAGCCACCTTACCGGGGTCATGAACACTGAAGCTTTCTTT. The encoded protein is CASSHLTGVMNTEAFF.

The rearrangement links TRBV10-3 to TRBJ2-7; D remains unclear. Trimming took off 0 bases at V and 3 bases at J, with 6 bases between the two ends. Germline CDR1 and CDR2: ENHRY and SYGVKD. The CDR3 totals 13 residues. The CDR3 DNA reads as TGTGCCATCAGTGAGTCGTCCCTCTACGAGCAGTACTTC. Encoded protein: CAISESSLYEQYF.

The chain uses TRBV4-2 and TRBJ1-2, with D possibly TRBD1 on 6 matching bases. This CDR3 comprises 12 residues. The V end was cut by 5 bases, the J end by 5 bases, with 9 bases between. CDR1 is LGHNA, CDR2 YNFKEQ, per germline. The CDR3 DNA reads as TGTGCCAGCAGCGAGGGACATTATGGCTACACCTTC. Encoded protein: CASSEGHYGYTF.

The V and J genes are TRBV28 and TRBJ2-2; possibly TRBD2 for D (5 bases). The CDR3 contains 17 residues. Per the germline V gene, CDR1 is MDHEN and CDR2 is SYDVKM. Trimming removed 2 bases at V and 7 bases at J, with 20 bases between. In DNA, the CDR3 is TGTGCCAGCAGTTTAGGACGGAGGTCCTTATACGGCGGGGAGCTGTTTTTT. Translating gives CASSLGRRSLYGGELFF.

The chain couples TRBV18 to TRBJ2-7; 9 bases align to TRBD2. The CDR3 is 15 residues long. Germline trimming cut 6 bases from V and 4 bases from J; bases unmatched to any gene: 10. Per germline, CDR1 KGHSH and CDR2 LQKENI. The CDR3 region is CASSPGIAGVYEQYF. In DNA, the CDR3 is TGTGCCAGCTCCCCCGGGATAGCGGGAGTGTACGAGCAGTACTTC.

This clone has only a few counts. The rearrangement joins TRBV4-2 to TRBJ1-2; perhaps TRBD1 as D (6 bases). Per germline, CDR1 LGHNA and CDR2 YNFKEQ. This CDR3 spans 15 amino acids. V was clipped by 4 bases and J by 6 bases, with 18 bases between them. The CDR3 bases are TGTGCCAGCAGCCTTATACAGGGTTTGGAGGATGGCTACACCTTC. It specifies CASSLIQGLEDGYTF.

V is TRBV28 and J is TRBJ1-5, with D possibly being TRBD1 (6 bases). Per the germline V gene, CDR1 is MDHEN and CDR2 is SYDVKM. The ends were cut back, 6 bases at V and 7 bases at J, with 19 bases in the middle. CDR3 length equals 15 residues. DNA of the CDR3: TGTGCCAGCAGCCCGAATTCAGGGGTGGAACAGCCCCAGCATTTT. Translating gives CASSPNSGVEQPQHF.

The V and J genes are TRBV18 and TRBJ1-1, with D maybe TRBD1 (6 bases). Germline V gene data show CDR1 as KGHSH and CDR2 as LQKENI. The V gene lost 2 bases and the J gene lost 5 bases, with 30 bases spanning the gap. There are 20 residues in the CDR3. CDR3 sequence reads: CASSPAIQGGGSGTRTEAFF. The CDR3 nucleotides read TGTGCCAGCTCACCAGCAATACAGGGTGGGGGTTCGGGGACGCGGACTGAAGCTTTCTTT.

The chain carries TRBV6-5 and TRBJ1-3; D not certain. Germline V lookup: CDR1 MNHEY, CDR2 SVGAGI. Deletions cut 7 bases from V and 0 bases from J, with 10 bases between. This CDR3 has 14 residues. The CDR3 DNA is TGTGCCAGCACCAGAACTAACTCTGGAAACACCATATATTTT. Amino acids: CASTRTNSGNTIYF.

The chain links TRBV6-5 to TRBJ1-1; D not resolved. V lost 10 bases to trimming and J lost 1 base, with 16 bases between them. The germline CDR1 and CDR2 sequences are MNHEY and SVGAGI. The CDR3 spans 14 residues. This CDR3 is CATLQYWSNTEAFF. The CDR3 nucleotides are TGTGCCACCCTCCAGTATTGGTCGAACACTGAAGCTTTCTTT.